These 24 T cell receptor beta chains share one sample of origin, sequenced in a study of regulatory T cells in long-lasting Graves disease. Noted time point: newly diagnosed GD, antithyroid drugs for less than 3 months. With RNA extracted from PBMCs as input, the TCR library was made. iRepertoire HTBI primers and Arm-PCR of CDR3 regions built TCR beta libraries. TCRdb re-derived calls from the multiplex PCR reads in MiXCR, one entry per CDR3 protein. Of 300,000 to 400,000 distinct CDR3 sequences detected, around 17% appear once; the ten largest clones hold roughly 27%. The same sample was also studied in work on T cells in Graves' hyperthyroidism and ophthalmopathy.

The sequenced sample was peripheral blood mononuclear cells (PBMCs), obtained at new diagnosis, from a patient treated with antithyroid drugs. These receptors came from a man between 35 and 55 years old with Graves disease.

Many counts were recorded for this clonotype. The chain links TRBV3-1 to TRBJ2-6; D possibly corresponds to TRBD1 (5 bases). Trimming removed 1 base from V and 0 bases from J, with 10 bases in between. Germline-derived CDR1 and CDR2 are LGHDT and YNNKEL (reference sequence). This CDR3 spans 17 amino acids. This CDR3 is CASSQVSTASGANVLTF. CDR3 bases: TGTGCCAGCAGCCAAGTTTCGACAGCCTCTGGGGCCAACGTCCTGACTTTC.

This clonotype was counted ten times or more. CDR3 in DNA: TGTGCCAGCAGTTTCGCCTTGCTGCCCTACGAGCAGTACTTC. Translating it yields CASSFALLPYEQYF. The chain carries TRBV28 and TRBJ2-7, with D unclear. Germline lookup yields CDR1 MDHEN and CDR2 SYDVKM. V was pared by 3 bases and J by 2 bases, with 11 bases between. The CDR3 has 14 amino acids.

This clonotype was seen at least ten times. V gene TRBV11-2 combines with J gene TRBJ2-7, with a possible D match to TRBD1 (7 bases). Trimming left V 4 bases short and J 2 bases short, with 12 bases between. The CDR3 consists of 14 residues. Germline V gene lookup returns CDR1 SGHAT and CDR2 FQNNGV. As DNA, the CDR3 is TGTGCCAGCAGCTCTCAGGGGGGCCCCTACGAGCAGTACTTC. Protein product: CASSSQGGPYEQYF.

Many counts were recorded for this clonotype. This chain connects TRBV7-8 to TRBJ1-2, with D maybe TRBD1 (6 bases). V shed 2 bases and J shed 4 bases, with 23 bases lying between them. This CDR3 has 18 amino acids. Germline assignment: CDR1 SGHVS and CDR2 FQNEAQ. The CDR3 region is CASSLRGGSGRVAYGYTF. CDR3 nucleotide sequence: TGTGCCAGCAGCTTAAGGGGGGGGTCAGGGAGGGTAGCCTATGGCTACACCTTC.

This clonotype was seen at least ten times. V and J are TRBV7-2 and TRBJ1-1, with D uncertain. The V and J ends lost 3 bases and 11 bases respectively, with 13 bases between them. Germline V CDR1 and CDR2: SGHTA, FQGNSA. The CDR3 has 12 amino acids. The CDR3 nucleotides read TGTGCCAGCAGCTTCCACTCCCGAAGGGCTTTCTTT. Translated: CASSFHSRRAFF.

With regard to this clonotype: A read error is possible here, since a much larger clone lies one base away. The V and J genes are TRBV6-2 or TRBV6-3 and TRBJ2-7; a weak D match, TRBD1 (6 bases). Germline loops: CDR1 MNHEY, CDR2 SVGEGT. The CDR3 totals 15 residues. The CDR3, as DNA: TGTGCCAGCAGTGAACAGGGTCGATTTCCCTACGGGCAGTACTTC. Its translation: CASSEQGRFPYGQYF.

This clonotype was recorded a few times. The chain employs TRBV7-9 and TRBJ1-6; 8 bases are shared with TRBD1. Germline CDR1 reads SEHNR; CDR2 reads FQNEAQ (reference sequence). Germline trimming cut 5 bases from V and 0 bases from J; bases unmatched to any gene: 6. The CDR3 length is 17 residues. The CDR3 sequence is CASSPGQGSSYNSPLHF. DNA for the CDR3: TGTGCCAGCAGCCCAGGACAGGGCAGCTCCTATAATTCACCCCTCCACTTT.

The V and J genes are TRBV7-2 and TRBJ1-6; D not resolved. Germline lookup yields CDR1 SGHTA and CDR2 FQGNSA. The CDR3 contains 13 residues. V was shortened by 5 bases and J by 8 bases, with 10 bases between the two germline ends. CDR3 sequence: CASSPRTYSPLHF. In DNA form, the CDR3 reads TGTGCCAGCAGCCCCCGGACCTATTCACCCCTCCACTTT.

In this sample, this clonotype turned up many times. The chain employs TRBV2 and TRBJ2-5; 10 bases are a match to TRBD2. There are 15 residues in the CDR3. With V trimmed by 2 bases and J by 5 bases, 5 bases remained unmatched. CDR1 SNHLY and CDR2 FYNNEI come from the germline V gene. CDR3 in DNA: TGTGCCAGCAGTGAATCACTAGCGGGATCGGAGACCCAGTACTTC. This translates into CASSESLAGSETQYF.

Worth noting for this clonotype: This sequence may be a read error, since a much larger clone differs from it by one base. This chain joins TRBV9 and TRBJ2-7; 7 bases match TRBD1. J gave up 7 bases and V 4 bases, and 11 bases lay outside the gene matches. There are 14 residues in the CDR3. CDR1 is SGDLS and CDR2 is YYNGEE in the germline V gene. CDR3 protein: CASSTWGQSNEQYF. Written as DNA, the CDR3 is TGTGCCAGCAGCACCTGGGGACAGTCGAATGAGCAGTACTTC.

In this sample, this clonotype turned up many times. The chain joins TRBV12-3 or TRBV12-4 to TRBJ1-4; a possible D gene is TRBD1 (6 bases). This CDR3 comprises 14 residues. Trimming removed 3 bases from V and 8 bases from J, with 13 bases in between. CDR3: CASSFGGRQEKLFF. The CDR3 DNA follows: TGTGCCAGCAGTTTTGGGGGGCGCCAAGAAAAACTGTTTTTT.

This clonotype has more than one count but fewer than ten. The chain links TRBV5-1 to TRBJ2-3, with D maybe TRBD1 (5 bases). The CDR3 loop spans 14 amino acids. Trimming left V 5 bases short and J 1 base short, with 11 bases between. Germline V CDR1 and CDR2: SGHRS, YFSETQ. Here the CDR3 DNA reads TGCGCCAGCAGAGTTCAGACAGGCACAGATACGCAGTATTTT. This codes for CASRVQTGTDTQYF. The entire variable domain, with the rest obtained from reference TRBV5-1 and TRBJ2-3, is as follows: KAGVTQTPRYLIKTRGQQVTLSCSPISGHRSVSWYQQTPGQGLQFLFEYFSETQRNKGNFPGRFSGRQFSNSRSEMNVSTLELGDSALYLCASRVQTGTDTQYFGPGTRLTVL.

This clonotype showed up just a few times. The V and J genes are TRBV20-1 and TRBJ1-2; D gene uncertain. Germline-derived CDR1 and CDR2 are DFQATT and SNEGSKA (reference sequence). The CDR3 is 11 amino acids. Trimming shortened V by 6 bases and J by 3 bases, and 8 bases separated the two germline ends. CDR3 loop: CSASRDYGYTF. The CDR3 DNA is TGCAGTGCCTCCCGGGACTATGGCTACACCTTC.

The gene calls are TRBV7-9 and TRBJ2-5; TRBD2 matches at 12 bases. Germline CDR1 and CDR2: SEHNR and FQNEAQ (reference sequence). V dropped 4 bases and J dropped 1; count of bases not matched to a gene: 4. There are 16 residues in the CDR3. This chain's CDR3 is CASSSLAGGVQETQYF. In DNA form, the CDR3 reads TGTGCCAGCAGCTCTCTAGCGGGGGGGGTCCAAGAGACCCAGTACTTC.

The V and J genes are TRBV5-1 and TRBJ1-1; D remains unclear. CDR3 length: 13 residues. The ends were cut back, 2 bases at V and 2 bases at J, with 7 bases in the middle. The germline V gene has CDR1 SGHRS and CDR2 YFSETQ. The CDR3 region is CASSFKTNTEAFF. The CDR3 coding sequence is TGCGCCAGCAGCTTTAAGACCAACACTGAAGCTTTCTTT.

The chain links TRBV6-5 to TRBJ2-3; 10 nucleotides match TRBD2. The trim removed 0 bases at V and 2 bases at J, leaving 11 bases unmatched. The germline V gene encodes CDR1 MNHEY and CDR2 SVGAGI. The CDR3 runs 19 residues. The CDR3 DNA reads TGTGCCAGCAGTTACTCGACCAGGTCTAGCGGGGGATCCACAGATACGCAGTATTTT. Translated: CASSYSTRSSGGSTDTQYF.

At least ten counts were recorded for this clonotype. The gene calls are TRBV5-1 and TRBJ2-3; TRBD2 might be the D (5 bases). The V gene lost 1 base and the J gene lost 2 bases, with 8 bases spanning the gap. The CDR3 has 14 residues. CDR1 and CDR2 from the germline V gene are SGHRS and YFSETQ. This chain's CDR3 is CASSLRENTDTQYF. DNA for the CDR3: TGCGCCAGCAGCTTGCGGGAAAACACAGATACGCAGTATTTT.

This clonotype was picked up many times. J is TRBJ2-3 and V is TRBV20-1, with 12 bases aligning to TRBD2. With 1 base clipped from V and 0 bases from J, the junction kept 8 bases outside the gene matches. The CDR3 covers 18 residues. CDR1 and CDR2 (germline): DFQATT, SNEGSKA (reference sequence). The CDR3 DNA reads TGCAGTGCTAGAGTTCTAGCGGGGGGGCCTGTAAGCACAGATACGCAGTATTTT. This gives the protein CSARVLAGGPVSTDTQYF.

The chain couples TRBV28 to TRBJ1-5, with D perhaps TRBD1 (5 bases). In germline, CDR1 is MDHEN, CDR2 SYDVKM. V lost 4 bases, J lost 9 bases, and 16 bases lay in between. The CDR3 is 14 residues long. The CDR3 bases are TGTGCCAGCAGTTCAGCCGGGACCTCTTCGCCCCAGCATTTT. Translation: CASSSAGTSSPQHF.

This clonotype has more than one count but fewer than ten. CDR3 in amino acids: CASSLRQGARANEKLFF. DNA for the CDR3: TGTGCCAGCAGCTTGAGACAGGGGGCGCGGGCTAATGAAAAACTGTTTTTT. This chain uses TRBV5-4 with TRBJ1-4; the match to TRBD1 covers 10 bases. This CDR3 has 17 residues. The J segment lost 3 bases and the V segment lost 1 base, leaving 6 bases of the junction unmatched. Germline lookup yields CDR1 SGHNT and CDR2 YYREEE (reference sequence). The full variable domain, its missing parts supplied by reference TRBV5-4 and TRBJ1-4, is ETGVTQSPTHLIKTRGQQVTLRCSSQSGHNTVSWYQQALGQGPQFIFQYYREEENGRGNFPPRFSGLQFPNYSSELNVNALELDDSALYLCASSLRQGARANEKLFFGSGTQLSVL.

There are many counts of this clonotype. The chain combines TRBV7-3 with TRBJ1-1; D not certain. CDR3 length equals 13 residues. CDR1 and CDR2 from the germline V gene are SGHTA and FQGTGA. The V end was cut by 5 bases, the J end by 11 bases, with 18 bases between. CDR3 nucleotides: TGTGCCAGCAGCCCGGACGGGGAGATGAGGGCTTTCTTT. The encoded protein is CASSPDGEMRAFF.

This clonotype showed up many times. The genes are TRBV20-1 and TRBJ1-1; D gene ambiguous. CDR3 size: 15 residues. Germline values: CDR1 DFQATT, CDR2 SNEGSKA (reference sequence). V was trimmed by 1 base and J by 1 base, leaving 13 bases between them. CDR3 nucleotide sequence: TGCAGTGCTAGAGTTGAGGCAGGATCGAACACTGAAGCTTTCTTT. Its protein is CSARVEAGSNTEAFF.

This clonotype was picked up a small number of times. The chain links TRBV28 to TRBJ2-7; either TRBD1 or TRBD2 may supply D (5 bases each). Germline V gene data show CDR1 as MDHEN and CDR2 as SYDVKM. V dropped 5 bases and J dropped 2 bases, with 13 bases sitting between them. The CDR3 spans 14 residues. The CDR3 sequence: CASSPGPNPYEQYF. Here the CDR3 DNA reads TGTGCCAGCAGTCCGGGACCTAACCCCTACGAGCAGTACTTC. The complete variable domain, with remaining parts taken from reference TRBV28 and TRBJ2-7, reads DVKVTQSSRYLVKRTGEKVFLECVQDMDHENMFWYRQDPGLGLRLIYFSYDVKMKEKGDIPEGYSVSREKKERFSLILESASTNQTSMYLCASSPGPNPYEQYFGPGTRLTVT.

V and J are TRBV11-2 and TRBJ2-7, with D perhaps TRBD1 (6 bases). This CDR3 region has 14 residues. V was pared by 4 bases and J by 3 bases, with 13 bases between. Germline V gives CDR1 SGHAT, CDR2 FQNNGV. CDR3 loop: CASSSNRAGYEQYF. CDR3 nucleotide sequence: TGTGCCAGCAGCTCGAACAGGGCCGGCTACGAGCAGTACTTC.